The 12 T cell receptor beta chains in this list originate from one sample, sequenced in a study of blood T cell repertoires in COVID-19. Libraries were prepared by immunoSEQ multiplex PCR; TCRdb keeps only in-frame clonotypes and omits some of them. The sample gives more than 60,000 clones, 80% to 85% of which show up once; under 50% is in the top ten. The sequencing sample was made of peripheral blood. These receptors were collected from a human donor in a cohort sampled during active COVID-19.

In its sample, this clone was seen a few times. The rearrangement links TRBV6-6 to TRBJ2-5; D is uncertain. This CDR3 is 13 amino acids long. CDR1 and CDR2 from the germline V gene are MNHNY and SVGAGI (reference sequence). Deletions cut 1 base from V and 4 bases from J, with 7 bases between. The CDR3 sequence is CASSYFSLETQYF. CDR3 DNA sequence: TGTGCCAGCAGTTACTTTTCTCTAGAGACCCAGTACTTC.

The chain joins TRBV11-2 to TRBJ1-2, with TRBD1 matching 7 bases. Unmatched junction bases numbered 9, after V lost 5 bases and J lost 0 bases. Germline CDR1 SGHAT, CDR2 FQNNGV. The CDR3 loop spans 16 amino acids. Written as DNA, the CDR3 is TGTGCCAGCAGCCCCTTGTTGGGACAGCCTAACTATGGCTACACCTTC. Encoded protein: CASSPLLGQPNYGYTF.

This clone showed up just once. For the CDR3, the DNA is TGTGCCAGTAAGTCGCCGGGACAGGTTAATGAAAAACTGTTTTTT. Amino acids: CASKSPGQVNEKLFF. The chain has TRBV19 and TRBJ1-4; 8 positions agree with TRBD1. This CDR3 has 15 residues. V dropped 7 bases and J dropped 4; count of bases not matched to a gene: 8. Per germline, CDR1 LNHDA and CDR2 SQIVND (reference sequence).

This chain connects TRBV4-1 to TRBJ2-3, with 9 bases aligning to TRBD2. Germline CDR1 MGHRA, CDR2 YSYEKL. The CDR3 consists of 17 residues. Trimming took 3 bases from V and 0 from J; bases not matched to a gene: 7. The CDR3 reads CASSQYRLAESTDTQYF. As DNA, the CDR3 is TGCGCCAGCAGCCAGTACCGACTAGCGGAAAGCACAGATACGCAGTATTTT.

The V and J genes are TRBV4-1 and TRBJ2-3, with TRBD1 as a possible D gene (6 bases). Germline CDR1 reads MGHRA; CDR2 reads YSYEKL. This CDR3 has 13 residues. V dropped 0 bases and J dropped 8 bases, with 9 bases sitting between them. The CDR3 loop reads CASSQDGQLTQYF. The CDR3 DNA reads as TGCGCCAGCAGCCAAGATGGACAGCTTACGCAGTATTTT.

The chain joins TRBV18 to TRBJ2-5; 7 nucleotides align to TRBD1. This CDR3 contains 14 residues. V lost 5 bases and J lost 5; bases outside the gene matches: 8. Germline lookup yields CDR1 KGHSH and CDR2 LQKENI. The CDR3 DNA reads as TGTGCCAGCTCATACGACAGGGTCGGGGAGACCCAGTACTTC. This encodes CASSYDRVGETQYF.

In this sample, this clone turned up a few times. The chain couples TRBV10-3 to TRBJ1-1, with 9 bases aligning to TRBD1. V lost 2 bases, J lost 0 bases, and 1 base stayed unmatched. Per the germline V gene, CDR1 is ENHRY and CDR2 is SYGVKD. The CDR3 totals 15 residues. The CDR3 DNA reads TGTGCCATCAGTGAGGGACAGGGGATGAACACTGAAGCTTTCTTT. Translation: CAISEGQGMNTEAFF.

The CDR3 bases are TGTGCCACCAGCAGAGGGCCGGGACAGGGGGCTGGTGGCTACACCTTC. Residues: CATSRGPGQGAGGYTF. This chain links TRBV15 with TRBJ1-2; TRBD1 matches 12 bases. V gave up 1 base and J gave up 7 bases; unmatched junction bases: 7. CDR1 is LNHNV and CDR2 is YYDKDF in the germline V gene (reference sequence). The CDR3 runs 16 residues.

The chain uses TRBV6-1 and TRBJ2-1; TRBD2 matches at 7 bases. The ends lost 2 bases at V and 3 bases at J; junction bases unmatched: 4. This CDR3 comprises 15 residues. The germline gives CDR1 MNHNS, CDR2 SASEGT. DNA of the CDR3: TGTGCCAGCAGTGAATTGGGGGGGAGCTACAATGAGCAGTTCTTC. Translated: CASSELGGSYNEQFF.

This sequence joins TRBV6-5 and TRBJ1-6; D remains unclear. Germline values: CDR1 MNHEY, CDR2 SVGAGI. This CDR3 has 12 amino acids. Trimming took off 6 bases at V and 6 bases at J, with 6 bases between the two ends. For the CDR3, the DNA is TGTGCCAGCAGACAGAGTAATTCACCCCTCCACTTT. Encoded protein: CASRQSNSPLHF.

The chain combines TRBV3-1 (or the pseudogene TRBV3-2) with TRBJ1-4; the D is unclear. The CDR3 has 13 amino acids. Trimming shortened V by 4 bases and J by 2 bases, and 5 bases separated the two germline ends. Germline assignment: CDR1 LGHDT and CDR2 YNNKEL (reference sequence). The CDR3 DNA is TGTGCCAGCAGCCCGTTGACTAATGAAAAACTGTTTTTT. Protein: CASSPLTNEKLFF.

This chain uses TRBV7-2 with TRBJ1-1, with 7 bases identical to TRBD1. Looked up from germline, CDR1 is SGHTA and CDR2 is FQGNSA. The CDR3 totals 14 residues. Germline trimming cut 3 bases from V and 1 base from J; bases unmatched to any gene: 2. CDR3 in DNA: TGTGCCAGCAGCTTGGGACAGCGGAACACTGAAGCTTTCTTT. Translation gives CASSLGQRNTEAFF.